Listed below are T cell receptor beta chains from one sample, sequenced in a study of blood T cell repertoires in COVID-19. The table came from immunoSEQ multiplex PCR; TCRdb's copy has only in-frame clones and leaves some out. The data show fewer than 300,000 clones, 88% seen once. The sample taken for sequencing was peripheral blood. The receptors were sampled from a woman aged 25-40 years with acute or convalescent COVID-19. Both conserved end residues are part of each CDR3. D genes are given only for firm matches. Where a row states a size, it is once, few, many or the class of an expanded clone; other rows omit it.

>TRBD2|TRBJ2-7|NA|TRBV30
CAWRERGATGEQYF
TGTGCCTGGAGAGAGCGGGGGGCTACGGGGGAGCAGTACTTC
>NA|TRBJ2-2|NA|TRBV5-1
CASSPSGRNTGELFF
TGCGCCAGCAGCCCCTCAGGCCGGAACACCGGGGAGCTGTTTTTT
>NA|TRBJ1-1|once|TRBV19
CASRSRQTNTEAFF
TGTGCCAGTAGAAGTAGACAAACGAACACTGAAGCTTTCTTT
>NA|TRBJ2-3|few|TRBV6-5
CASSYSRDTQYF
TGTGCCAGCAGTTACTCGAGGGATACGCAGTATTTT
>NA|TRBJ2-1|NA|TRBV12-3/TRBV12-4
CASSLSGDEQFF
TGTGCCAGCAGTTTGTCAGGGGATGAGCAGTTCTTC
>NA|TRBJ2-3|NA|TRBV12-3/TRBV12-4
CASSWTTTDTQYF
TGTGCCAGCAGCTGGACTACCACAGATACGCAGTATTTT
>TRBD2|TRBJ2-1|NA|TRBV27
CASSAAGGPYNEQFF
TGTGCCAGCAGTGCAGCGGGAGGGCCTTACAATGAGCAGTTCTTC
>TRBD1|TRBJ2-2|few|TRBV19
CASRPGQTNTGELFF
TGTGCCAGTAGGCCGGGACAGACGAACACCGGGGAGCTGTTTTTT
>TRBD1|TRBJ1-4|NA|TRBV7-3
CASSQSGGTNEKLFF
TGTGCCAGCAGCCAATCAGGGGGAACTAATGAAAAACTGTTTTTT
>NA|TRBJ1-1|once|TRBV19
CATTQAKRTEAFF
TGTGCCACAACCCAGGCTAAACGGACTGAAGCTTTCTTT
>NA|TRBJ2-3|NA|TRBV9
CASSVRADTQYF
TGTGCCAGCAGCGTCCGAGCAGATACGCAGTATTTT
>TRBD1|TRBJ1-1|NA|TRBV4-2
CASTGDRVREAFF
TGTGCCAGCACCGGGGACAGGGTCCGAGAAGCTTTCTTT
>TRBD1|TRBJ1-1|NA|TRBV6-5
CACPGQRNTEAFF
TGTGCCTGTCCGGGACAGCGTAACACTGAAGCTTTCTTT